The T cell receptor beta chain under discussion was sequenced for a study of T cells after posttransplantation cyclophosphamide. The method was immunoSEQ multiplex PCR; TCRdb's version includes in-frame clones alone and lacks a portion of them. The sample records around 4,000 clones, approximately 65% being singletons. Germline CDR1 is LNHDA and CDR2 is SQIVND (reference sequence). The CDR3 has 13 residues. This receptor was identified in a young man in good health and a related stem cell transplant donor. The chain is built from TRBV19 and TRBJ2-2; D perhaps matches TRBD1 (6 bases). Specimen: memory CD8+ T cells sorted from blood. The CDR3 region has the DNA TGTGCTCTCCTGGGGGCGGGCACCGGGGAGCTGTTTTTT. Translation gives CALLGAGTGELFF. Full variable domain (missing parts from reference TRBV19 and TRBJ2-2): DGGITQSPKYLFRKEGQNVTLSCEQNLNHDAMYWYRQDPGQGLRLIYYSQIVNDFQKGDIAEGYSVSREKKESFPLTVTSAQKNPTAFYLCALLGAGTGELFFGEGSRLTVL.